A selection of T cell receptor beta chains follows, all from one sample in a study of CD8 T cells in ankylosing spondylitis. TCRdb fed the 5' RACE reads into MiXCR, producing one record per CDR3 protein. The data show almost 400,000 distinct CDR3 sequences, approximately 20% seen once. The specimen sequenced was blood, either unsorted or a sorted T cell fraction (not recorded which). These receptors all stem from a male donor with ankylosing spondylitis. Both conserved end residues are part of each CDR3. The D gene is left open where the match is weak. Expanded clones are given a class, and other clones once, few, many or no size at all.

j_call,v_call,clone_size,d_call,cdr3_aa,cdr3_nt
TRBJ2-4,TRBV29-1,NA,TRBD1,CSVPPPGQGALKNIQYF,TGCAGCGTCCCCCCCCCGGGACAGGGGGCTCTCAAAAACATTCAGTACTTC
TRBJ1-1,TRBV5-1,few,TRBD1,CASSLVIQGAEAFF,TGCGCCAGCAGCTTGGTCATACAGGGGGCTGAAGCTTTCTTT
TRBJ1-1,TRBV20-1,NA,NA,CSAEPPWGRGNTEAFF,TGCAGTGCGGAGCCCCCCTGGGGGAGAGGGAACACTGAAGCTTTCTTT
TRBJ2-3,TRBV20-1,NA,TRBD2,CSAGARGRDADTQYF,TGCAGTGCTGGAGCCCGCGGGAGGGACGCAGATACGCAGTATTTT
TRBJ2-6,TRBV4-2,few,TRBD2,CASSQVGGAGANVLTF,TGTGCCAGCAGCCAAGTGGGGGGGGCTGGGGCCAACGTCCTGACTTTC
TRBJ2-4,TRBV20-1,NA,TRBD2,CSARRGGSPNIQYF,TGCAGTGCTAGAAGAGGCGGGAGTCCAAACATTCAGTACTTC
TRBJ2-5,TRBV5-1,few,NA,CASRLEGETQYF,TGCGCCAGCAGGTTGGAGGGAGAGACCCAGTACTTC
TRBJ1-1,TRBV2,NA,NA,CASSELAGLNTEAFF,TGTGCCAGCAGTGAATTGGCGGGATTGAACACTGAAGCTTTCTTT
TRBJ2-4,TRBV3-1,NA,NA,CASSHVPQVAKNIQYF,TGTGCCAGCAGCCACGTCCCACAGGTAGCCAAAAACATTCAGTACTTC
TRBJ1-5,TRBV2,NA,NA,CTSNIAQIGNQPQHF,TGTACCAGCAACATTGCACAGATCGGCAATCAGCCCCAGCATTTT
TRBJ2-1,TRBV6-5,NA,TRBD2,CASSYRTSVDEQFF,TGTGCCAGCAGTTACCGGACTAGCGTCGATGAGCAGTTCTTC
TRBJ2-1,TRBV10-1,NA,NA,CASSRSSGYNEQFF,TGCGCCAGCAGTAGAAGTAGCGGATACAATGAGCAGTTCTTC
TRBJ1-5,TRBV20-1,few,NA,CSASWRGNQPQHF,TGCAGTGCTAGTTGGCGAGGCAATCAGCCCCAGCATTTT
TRBJ1-4,TRBV11-2,few,NA,CASSPWGGLKEKLFF,TGTGCCAGCAGCCCATGGGGGGGATTAAAAGAAAAACTGTTTTTT
TRBJ2-5,TRBV20-1,few,TRBD2,CSARLGTRKETQYF,TGCAGTGCTAGACTCGGGACTAGGAAAGAGACCCAGTACTTC
TRBJ2-3,TRBV29-1,few,TRBD1,CSVPGQGGDTQYF,TGCAGCGTTCCTGGACAGGGAGGCGATACGCAGTATTTT
TRBJ1-2,TRBV9,NA,NA,CASSVNIGQINYGYTF,TGTGCCAGCAGCGTCAACATAGGACAGATTAACTATGGCTACACCTTC
TRBJ2-1,TRBV20-1,few,NA,CSARDGQGLDNEQFF,TGCAGTGCTAGAGATGGACAGGGACTAGACAATGAGCAGTTCTTC
TRBJ2-7,TRBV29-1,NA,TRBD2,CSVEDPAGFPYEQYF,TGCAGCGTTGAAGATCCAGCGGGGTTTCCCTACGAGCAGTACTTC
TRBJ2-5,TRBV4-1,many,NA,CASSQDWDPQETQYF,TGCGCCAGCAGCCAAGATTGGGACCCCCAAGAGACCCAGTACTTC
TRBJ2-4,TRBV15,NA,NA,CATSRDPGPLDIQYF,TGTGCCACCAGCAGAGATCCGGGACCTCTAGACATTCAGTACTTC
TRBJ2-1,TRBV20-1,few,NA,CSATRLAVYSYNEQFF,TGCAGTGCGACCCGTCTAGCTGTCTACTCCTACAATGAGCAGTTCTTC
TRBJ2-1,TRBV11-1,NA,NA,CASSLGLPNNEQFF,TGTGCCAGCAGCTTAGGGCTACCAAACAATGAGCAGTTCTTC
TRBJ1-2,TRBV7-2,once,NA,CASSPGFGYTF,TGTGCCAGCAGCCCCGGGTTTGGCTACACCTTC
TRBJ2-1,TRBV30,few,NA,CAWSTGPNGEQFF,TGTGCCTGGAGTACGGGACCGAACGGAGAGCAGTTCTTC